These T cell receptor beta chains were read from a single sample in a study of CXCR3-negative and CXCR3-positive naive CD8 T cells. TCRdb re-analyzed the 5' RACE reads; it lists each CDR3 protein once, without DNA. In total, the table holds about 120,000 distinct CDR3 sequences. Sequences were obtained from naive CXCR3- CD8+ T cells from blood. Every receptor here comes from a human donor in good health. Some clones in this sample may be carry-over from other donors' samples. CDR3s include the opening cysteine and the closing phenylalanine or tryptophan.

v_gene	j_gene	CDR3aa
TRBV9	TRBJ1-6	CASSVVGSPLHF
TRBV4-2	TRBJ1-2	CASSRTPTGRDNYGYTF
TRBV27	TRBJ2-7	CAVGSAYEQYF
TRBV4-1	TRBJ2-7	CASSQADSGSYEQYF
TRBV28	TRBJ2-5	CASTLRGQETQYF
TRBV14	TRBJ2-7	CASSLVSGQSHEQYF
TRBV4-3	TRBJ2-5	CASSQDPPGTSSETQYF
TRBV5-4	TRBJ2-2	CASSLAPPGADTGELFF
TRBV29-1	TRBJ2-7	CSVEGGRDTPYEQYF
TRBV9	TRBJ2-1	CASSVGRLWSSYNEQFF
TRBV6-2/TRBV6-3	TRBJ1-1	CASSHGQGGTEAFF
TRBV2	TRBJ2-7	CASVGQGLPYEQYF
TRBV6-6	TRBJ2-5	CASSLLQETQYF
TRBV10-3	TRBJ1-1	CAIRAPTATEAFF
TRBV5-1	TRBJ1-1	CASSFDGDLGTEAFF
TRBV2	TRBJ2-1	CASSPILNYNEQFF
TRBV2	TRBJ2-7	CASMLDYSYEQYF
TRBV4-3	TRBJ2-3	CASSPGLAGGRSDTQYF
TRBV4-3	TRBJ2-7	CASSQGEGKFEQYF
TRBV6-5	TRBJ1-2	CASSYSKISYGYTF
TRBV5-5	TRBJ1-3	CASSVSPGTGNTIYF
TRBV29-1	TRBJ2-2	CSVRGGDTGELFF
TRBV6-5	TRBJ2-1	CASSPFTLPNEQFF
TRBV6-1	TRBJ2-7	CATNPENSYEQYF
TRBV25-1	TRBJ2-3	CASSANAGGSTDTQYF
TRBV3-1	TRBJ1-5	CASSQGGWSNQPQHF
TRBV4-1	TRBJ2-7	CASSHSTSGMYEQYF
TRBV10-1	TRBJ2-7	CASTTGDRPYEQYF
TRBV12-3/TRBV12-4	TRBJ2-5	CASSQGAARETQYF
TRBV7-6	TRBJ2-7	CASSSTGTGSEQYF
TRBV6-2/TRBV6-3	TRBJ2-7	CASSYSSGGYEQYF
TRBV20-1	TRBJ2-7	CSAEDRTGNYEQYF
TRBV11-1	TRBJ2-2	CASSQERTGRRSGELFF
TRBV14	TRBJ2-2	CASSQVNTGELFF
TRBV7-9	TRBJ2-3	CASSTSGSTDTQYF
TRBV11-1	TRBJ2-7	CASSLTDTYEQYF
TRBV7-9	TRBJ2-7	CASSLPANYEQYF
TRBV7-9	TRBJ2-1	CASSPREAGLTYNEQFF
TRBV4-3	TRBJ1-6	CASSQDFSEPLHF
TRBV6-2/TRBV6-3	TRBJ1-5	CASSYGGNQPQHF
TRBV11-3	TRBJ2-7	CASSPRHNHYEQYF
TRBV7-2	TRBJ2-3	CASSLVLAGTADTQYF
TRBV28	TRBJ1-5	CASSILTGLGSITQHF
TRBV5-1	TRBJ1-2	CASSSFVNGGDGYTF
TRBV4-3	TRBJ1-5	CASSLGIQPQHF
TRBV9	TRBJ1-1	CASSVDPLGENTEAFF
TRBV5-1	TRBJ2-1	CASSHAASGRAREQFF
TRBV5-4	TRBJ2-7	CASSLVPSHEQYF
TRBV27	TRBJ1-2	CASSLRGDRFYGYTF
TRBV15	TRBJ2-5	CATSRDYEREVQETQYF
TRBV11-2	TRBJ2-6	CASSISPGGPGGANVLTF
TRBV13	TRBJ2-7	CASSSPGSGAPYEQYF
TRBV19	TRBJ2-1	CASTMSLWDEQFF
TRBV14	TRBJ2-2	CASSQTGAHTGELFF
TRBV6-5	TRBJ2-7	CASSDQLAPHEQYF